The 12 T cell receptor beta chains reported below all come from one sample, sequenced in a study of T cells in women clearing cervical HPV infection. Generated by immunoSEQ multiplex PCR, the TCRdb table keeps only in-frame clones and is missing some. In total, the table holds tens of thousands of clones. The sequenced material came from blood buffy coat. The receptors were sampled from a woman aged 18 to 69 with a cervical HPV16 infection that either progressed to CIN3+ or cleared (not recorded which).

With respect to this clone: Read sequence stops 3 residues before the CDR3 end, and the germline J gene provides the missing end. Other nucleotide sequences in the sample specify the same CDR3. V gene TRBV18 combines with J gene TRBJ2-5; 7 bases map to TRBD1. CDR1 and CDR2 (germline): KGHSH, LQKENI. The length of the CDR3 is 17 residues. V lost 5 bases, J lost 2 bases, and 14 bases stayed unmatched. The sequenced part of the CDR3 DNA is TGTGCCAGCTCAACCTCCCCGGGACAGACATCTCAAGAGACC. This codes for CASSTSPGQTSQET. The whole CDR3 sequence is CASSTSPGQTSQETQYF.

Points on this clone: The CDR3 goes on 3 residues after the read ends, and that part is filled in from the germline J gene. V gene TRBV6-1 combines with J gene TRBJ2-5, with TRBD1 matching 7 bases. Losses at the gene ends were 4 bases for V and 5 bases for J; bases not matched to a gene: 7. Germline V gene lookup returns CDR1 MNHNS and CDR2 SASEGT. The CDR3 covers 14 residues. CDR3 bases read: TGTGCCAGCAGTGGTCAGGGGGAAAGGGAGACC. This encodes CASSGQGERET. The CDR3 reads in full as CASSGQGERETQYF.

With respect to this clone: Its ends do not fully match the called genes, so a read error is possible. Coverage ceases 3 residues before the CDR3 finishes, and the germline J gene fills in the end. The V and J genes are TRBV4-2 and TRBJ2-3; 10 bases fit TRBD2. Looked up from germline, CDR1 is LGHNA and CDR2 is YNFKEQ. The CDR3 runs 15 residues. The chain's CDR3 is CASRQASGGADTQYF. The part of the CDR3 DNA that was read is TGCGCCAGCAGGCAGGCTAGCGGGGGAGCAGATACG.

On this clone: The read ends 3 residues shy of where the CDR3 ends; the end is completed using the germline J gene. The chain employs TRBV19 and TRBJ1-5; 7 nucleotides line up with TRBD1. The germline gives CDR1 LNHDA, CDR2 SQIVND (reference sequence). The CDR3 loop spans 16 amino acids. V was pared by 6 bases and J by 7 bases, with 15 bases of the junction left unmatched. The CDR3 reads CASSPRDRAFGQPQHF. CDR3 DNA, as far as it was read: TGTGCCAGTAGCCCCCGAGACAGGGCATTCGGACAGCCC.

This clone is medium-sized by frequency. The CDR3 extends 3 residues past the end of the read, so its final part is completed from the germline J gene. The chain employs TRBV5-1 and TRBJ1-6; D possibly corresponds to TRBD1 (6 bases). CDR3 length: 15 amino acids. V lost 2 bases and J 5 bases, leaving 11 bases between the germline ends. The V gene's germline CDR1 is SGHRS and CDR2 YFSETQ. The sequenced CDR3 bases are TGCGCCAGCAGCTTCCTCGGACAGAATAATTCACCC. It is translated as CASSFLGQNNSP. The whole CDR3 region reads CASSFLGQNNSPLHF.

About this clone itself: The read finishes 3 residues shy of the CDR3 end, and the germline J gene is used to complete it. The rearrangement uses TRBV19 and TRBJ1-2, with D hard to call. The CDR3 is made up of 14 amino acids. V was clipped by 3 bases and J by 5 bases, with 13 bases between them. Germline CDR1 and CDR2: LNHDA and SQIVND (reference sequence). The CDR3 spells CASSIPGRAYGYTF. CDR3 DNA, as far as it was read: TGTGCCAGTAGTATTCCGGGGAGGGCTTATGGC.

As for this clone: The read ends 3 residues before the CDR3 terminus; that terminus is restored from the germline J gene. The chain combines TRBV20-1 with TRBJ2-5; TRBD2 matches at 11 bases. With V trimmed by 6 bases and J by 4 bases, 7 bases remained unmatched. Germline CDR1 DFQATT, CDR2 SNEGSKA (reference sequence). The CDR3 loop spans 14 amino acids. The CDR3 sequence: CSAILTSGVETQYF. Partial CDR3 DNA: TGCAGTGCCATACTGACTAGCGGGGTAGAGACC.

Turning to this clone: The CDR3 is cut off 3 residues early in the read; its end comes from the germline J gene. The V and J genes are TRBV19 and TRBJ2-5; D is unclear. With 5 bases removed from V and 4 bases from J, the gap between germline ends came to 11 bases. Germline lookup yields CDR1 LNHDA and CDR2 SQIVND (reference sequence). The CDR3 runs 13 residues. CDR3 bases read: TGTGCCAGTAGTCTTTCCTTTTTAGAGACC. It is translated as CASSLSFLET. The complete CDR3 reads CASSLSFLETQYF.

Regarding this clone: Read sequence stops 3 residues before the CDR3 end, and the germline J gene provides the missing end. The chain joins TRBV7-9 to TRBJ1-2, with no clear D. Germline CDR1 SEHNR, CDR2 FQNEAQ (reference sequence). CDR3 length: 15 amino acids. CDR3 region: CASSPWTSGSYDYTF. The covered CDR3 bases are TGTGCCAGCAGCCCCTGGACCAGCGGCTCCTACGAC. Combining the CDR3 with reference TRBV7-9 and TRBJ1-2 gives the whole variable domain DTGVSQNPRHKITKRGQNVTFRCDPISEHNRLYWYRQTLGQGPEFLTYFQNEAQLEKSRLLSDRFSAERPKGSFSTLEIQRTEQGDSAMYLCASSPWTSGSYDYTFGSGTRLTVV.

Points on this clone: The read halts 3 residues ahead of the CDR3 end, with the missing end drawn from the germline J gene. The V and J genes are TRBV5-1 and TRBJ2-2, with 9 bases aligning to TRBD1. Germline assignment: CDR1 SGHRS and CDR2 YFSETQ. The CDR3 is made up of 14 amino acids. V lost 4 bases and J lost 6; bases outside the gene matches: 4. Partial CDR3 DNA: TGCGCCAGCAGCGGGACAGGGAGGGCCGGGGAG. Translated, it gives CASSGTGRAGE. The whole CDR3 sequence reads CASSGTGRAGELFF.

With regard to this clone: The read ends 3 residues early relative to the CDR3; the germline J gene fills the gap. V usage is TRBV7-6 and J usage is TRBJ2-7, with 7 nucleotides matching TRBD2. This CDR3 region has 15 residues. Germline values: CDR1 SGHVS, CDR2 FNYEAQ. Trimming at V came to 3 bases and at J to 2 bases, leaving 7 bases not matched to a gene. The CDR3 is CASSFSASGAYEQYF. The part of the CDR3 DNA that was read is TGTGCCAGCAGCTTTTCGGCTAGCGGAGCCTACGAG.

About this clone itself: The read stops 3 residues short of the end of the CDR3; the missing end is completed from the germline J gene. V usage is TRBV7-2 and J usage is TRBJ2-2, with 9 bases identical to TRBD1. The CDR3 has 14 residues. Germline CDR1 and CDR2: SGHTA and FQGNSA. The part of the CDR3 DNA that was read is TGTGCCAGCAGCGCGGACAGGGGCGATGAAAAG. Its protein product is CASSADRGDEK. The entire CDR3 protein is CASSADRGDEKLFF.